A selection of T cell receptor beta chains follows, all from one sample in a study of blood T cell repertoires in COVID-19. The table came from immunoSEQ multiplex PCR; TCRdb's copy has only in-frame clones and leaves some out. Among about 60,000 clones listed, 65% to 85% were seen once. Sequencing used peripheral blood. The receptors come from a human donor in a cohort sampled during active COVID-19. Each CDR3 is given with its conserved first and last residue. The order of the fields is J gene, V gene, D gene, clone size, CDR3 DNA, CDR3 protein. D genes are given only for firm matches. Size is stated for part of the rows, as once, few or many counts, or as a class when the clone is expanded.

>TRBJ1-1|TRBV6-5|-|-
TGTGCCAGCAGTTATGCGTCGAGGAGCACTGAAGCTTTCTTT
CASSYASRSTEAFF
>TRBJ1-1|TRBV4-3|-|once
TGCGCCAGCAGCCAAGAACGGGGTAACACTGAAGCTTTCTTT
CASSQERGNTEAFF
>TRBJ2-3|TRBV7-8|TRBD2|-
TGTGCCAGCAGCTCCTGGGAGCGGGGAGGCCCAGATACGCAGTATTTT
CASSSWERGGPDTQYF
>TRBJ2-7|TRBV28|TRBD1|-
TGTGCCAGCTACACCGGGACAGGAAGCTACGAGCAGTACTTC
CASYTGTGSYEQYF
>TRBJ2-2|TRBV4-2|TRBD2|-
TGTGCCAGCAGCCCGCGGGGCGGGGGTGCTACCGGGGAGCTGTTTTTT
CASSPRGGGATGELFF
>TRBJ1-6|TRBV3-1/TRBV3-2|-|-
TGTGCCAGCAGCCAAGATCTGGGGAGTCTACTTAATTCACCCCTCCACTTT
CASSQDLGSLLNSPLHF
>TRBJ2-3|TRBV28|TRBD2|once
TGTGCCAGCAGTGTGGGAGGGAGCCGTGATACGCAGTATTTT
CASSVGGSRDTQYF
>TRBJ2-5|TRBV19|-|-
TGTGCCAGTAGTAATATGGTCGGGGTAGAGACCCAGTACTTC
CASSNMVGVETQYF
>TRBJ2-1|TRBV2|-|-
TGTGCTGTGAGCGGGGACAACAATGAGCAGTTCTTC
CAVSGDNNEQFF
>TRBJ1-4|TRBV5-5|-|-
TGTGCCAGCAGCCTGCGTCCACGACAGGTCATCAATGAAAAACTGTTTTTT
CASSLRPRQVINEKLFF
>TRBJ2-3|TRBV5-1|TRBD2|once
TGCGCCAGCAGCCCAGGACTAAGGGCTAGCGGGGATACGCAGTATTTT
CASSPGLRASGDTQYF
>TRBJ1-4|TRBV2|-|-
TGTGCCAGCATGGACTACATACCAAAACTGTTTTTT
CASMDYIPKLFF
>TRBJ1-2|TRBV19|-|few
TGTGCCAGTAACGCAGGGTTTACCAACTATGGCTACACCTTC
CASNAGFTNYGYTF
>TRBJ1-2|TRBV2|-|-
TGTGCCAGCAGAGACCCGGGGGTCGGGGGCTATGGCTACACCTTC
CASRDPGVGGYGYTF
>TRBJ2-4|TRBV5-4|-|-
TGTGCCAGCAGCTCGTCTGGACAAGCCAAAAACATTCAGTACTTC
CASSSSGQAKNIQYF
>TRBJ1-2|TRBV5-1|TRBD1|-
TGCGCCAGCAGCTTGGAATTGGGACAGAGCTATGGCTACACCTTC
CASSLELGQSYGYTF
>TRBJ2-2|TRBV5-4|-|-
TGTGCCAGCGAAAATTTCGGGTCGAACACCGGGGAGCTGTTTTTT
CASENFGSNTGELFF
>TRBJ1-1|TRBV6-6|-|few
TGTGCCAGCAGTTACATCAGGGAATTAAACACTGAAGCTTTCTTT
CASSYIRELNTEAFF
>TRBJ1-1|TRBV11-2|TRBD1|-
TGTGCCAGCAGCTTTACAGGGGACACTGAAGCTTTCTTT
CASSFTGDTEAFF
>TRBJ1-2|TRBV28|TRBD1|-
TGTGCCAGCAGTGTTCGCGGGACAGCCACCTATGGCTACACCTTC
CASSVRGTATYGYTF
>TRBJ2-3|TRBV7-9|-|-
TGTGCCAGCAGCTTAGATCCGAGTACTAGCACAGATACGCAGTATTTT
CASSLDPSTSTDTQYF
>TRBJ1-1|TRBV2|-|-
TGTGCCAGCATAGGGGTAAGGGCCACTGAAGCTTTCTTT
CASIGVRATEAFF
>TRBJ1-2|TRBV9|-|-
TGTGCCAGCAGCGTAGATCAGGGGCCCTCCTATGGCTACACCTTC
CASSVDQGPSYGYTF
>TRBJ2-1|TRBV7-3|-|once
TGTGCCAGCAGCGAACCCCCCCCCGGACAAGTAGGGGTAACTACCAATGAGCAGTTCTTC
CASSEPPPGQVGVTTNEQFF
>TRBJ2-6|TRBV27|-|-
TGTGCCAGCAGTTGGGGGGCTGGGGCCAACGTCCTGACTTTC
CASSWGAGANVLTF
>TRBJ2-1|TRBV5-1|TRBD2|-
TGCGCCAGCAGCTATATAGCGGGACCCAACAATGAGCAGTTCTTC
CASSYIAGPNNEQFF
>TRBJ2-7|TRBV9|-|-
TGTGCCAGCAGCGTAGGAGATGCAACCAACCTATACGAGCAGTACTTC
CASSVGDATNLYEQYF
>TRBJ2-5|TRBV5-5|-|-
TGTGCCAGCAGTTCTCCCGCCCGGGGAGAGACCCAGTACTTC
CASSSPARGETQYF
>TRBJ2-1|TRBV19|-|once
TGTGCCAGTAGTAGGGGGACATACAATGAGCAGTTCTTC
CASSRGTYNEQFF
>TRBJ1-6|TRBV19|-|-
TGTGCCAGTAGTATAACCTCCAACAGGGATTATAATTCACCCCTCCACTTT
CASSITSNRDYNSPLHF
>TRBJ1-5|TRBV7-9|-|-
TGTGCCAGCAGCTTATCGACGGGGAGAAGCAATCAGCCCCAGCATTTT
CASSLSTGRSNQPQHF
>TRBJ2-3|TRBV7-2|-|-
TGTGCCAGCAGCTTAGCGTTCTCCAAGGGGTTGGATACGCAGTATTTT
CASSLAFSKGLDTQYF
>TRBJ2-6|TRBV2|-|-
TGTGCCAGCAGTGAACAGGCCTCTGGGGCCAACGTCCTGACTTTC
CASSEQASGANVLTF
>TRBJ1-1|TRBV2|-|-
TGTGCCAGCAGTGAAGCACAGGGCATGAACACTGAAGCTTTCTTT
CASSEAQGMNTEAFF
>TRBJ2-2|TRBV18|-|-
TGTGCCAGCTCACCACGCGGGGCGACCGGGGAGCTGTTTTTT
CASSPRGATGELFF
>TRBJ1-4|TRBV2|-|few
TGTGCCAGCAGGGAACCCGTGGAAAAACTGTTTTTT
CASREPVEKLFF
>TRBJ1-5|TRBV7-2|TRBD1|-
TGTGCCAGCAGCCAGGACAGGGCCCAGCCCCAGCATTTT
CASSQDRAQPQHF
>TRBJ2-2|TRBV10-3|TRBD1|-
TGTGCCATCAGTGAAAAGACAGGGTCCGGGGAGCTGTTTTTT
CAISEKTGSGELFF
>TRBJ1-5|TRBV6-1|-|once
TGTGCCAGCAGTGATCAGATGTATAGCAATCAGCCCCAGCATTTT
CASSDQMYSNQPQHF
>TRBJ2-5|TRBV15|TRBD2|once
TGTGCCACCAGCAGAGTTAGGGGAGCGGGGGGCCTTGAGACCCAGTACTTC
CATSRVRGAGGLETQYF
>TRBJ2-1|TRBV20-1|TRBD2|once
TGCAGTGCTAGTAGCGGGCGGGCCAAATACAATGAGCAGTTCTTC
CSASSGRAKYNEQFF
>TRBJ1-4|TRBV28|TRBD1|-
TGTGCCAGCAGATACCACGAGGACAGGGGAGGCGAAAAACTGTTTTTT
CASRYHEDRGGEKLFF
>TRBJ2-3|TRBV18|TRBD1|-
TGTGCCAGCTCACCAGGACAGGTGATCACAGATACGCAGTATTTT
CASSPGQVITDTQYF
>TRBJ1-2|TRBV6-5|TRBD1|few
TGTGCCAGCAGTTACTCGCAGGGGGTGATCTATGGCTACACCTTC
CASSYSQGVIYGYTF
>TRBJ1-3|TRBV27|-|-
TGTGCCAGCCGTGGGGCCGGGTCACGAAACACCATATATTTT
CASRGAGSRNTIYF
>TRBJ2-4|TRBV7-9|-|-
TGTGCCAGCAGCTTACTACAGGGAGCGATTCAGTACTTC
CASSLLQGAIQYF
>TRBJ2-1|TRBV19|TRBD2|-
TGTGCCAGTAGTGCGAGCGGGGATAGCGGAGAGCAGTTCTTC
CASSASGDSGEQFF
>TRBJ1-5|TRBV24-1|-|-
TGTGCCACCAGTGACCCCAGACATGGCTACAATCAGCCCCAGCATTTT
CATSDPRHGYNQPQHF
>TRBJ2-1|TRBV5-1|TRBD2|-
TGCGCCAGCAGCTCCGGGACTAGGGGCAATGAGCAGTTCTTC
CASSSGTRGNEQFF